Below are 5 T cell receptor beta chains sequenced from a single sample in a study of tumor-infiltrating lymphocytes in localized non-small cell lung cancer. Profiled with immunoSEQ multiplex PCR; TCRdb holds only in-frame clones, not every one. The sample includes about 9,300 clones, around three quarters of them seen just once. What was sequenced was uninvolved lung tissue not adjacent to the tumor. These receptors all come from a human donor with non-small cell lung cancer.

The chain combines TRBV4-2 with TRBJ2-2; TRBD2 matches at 12 bases. V gave up 4 bases and J gave up 3 bases; unmatched junction bases: 0. Germline V gene lookup returns CDR1 LGHNA and CDR2 YNFKEQ. The CDR3 covers 15 residues. CDR3 sequence reads: CASSRLAGDTGELFF. The CDR3 DNA sequence: TGTGCCAGCAGCCGACTAGCGGGAGACACCGGGGAGCTGTTTTTT.

This CDR3 reads CASGPEVNEQFF. CDR3 sequence (DNA): TGTGCCAGCGGCCCCGAGGTCAATGAGCAGTTCTTC. The chain employs TRBV7-9 and TRBJ2-1; the D is unclear. Germline V gene lookup returns CDR1 SEHNR and CDR2 FQNEAQ (reference sequence). V was trimmed by 8 bases and J by 6 bases, leaving 11 bases between them. This CDR3 region has 12 residues.

This clone was picked up a small number of times. The chain combines TRBV6-5 with TRBJ1-2; 8 bases align to TRBD1. This CDR3 contains 15 residues. The V and J ends lost 6 bases and 2 bases, in that order; junction bases with no gene match: 8. Germline CDR1 MNHEY, CDR2 SVGAGI. For the CDR3, the DNA is TGTGCCAGCAGAGAGACGACAGGGGAGAACTATGGCTACACCTTC. Protein product: CASRETTGENYGYTF.

The J gene is TRBJ2-2, the V gene TRBV10-3, with 10 bases matching TRBD2. The CDR3 length is 17 residues. Looked up from germline, CDR1 is ENHRY and CDR2 is SYGVKD. V dropped 0 bases and J dropped 3; count of bases not matched to a gene: 4. The CDR3 nucleotides are TGTGCCATCAGTGAGTCAGGAGCGGGAGGGTACACCGGGGAGCTGTTTTTT. Its protein product is CAISESGAGGYTGELFF.

The chain uses TRBV9 and TRBJ2-5; TRBD1 matches 9 bases. The V segment lost 2 bases and the J segment 1 base; nucleotides outside the gene matches: 0. There are 14 residues in the CDR3. The germline gives CDR1 SGDLS, CDR2 YYNGEE. CDR3: CASSVDRGQETQYF. CDR3 DNA: TGTGCCAGCAGCGTGGACAGGGGCCAAGAGACCCAGTACTTC. The complete variable domain, with remaining parts taken from reference TRBV9 and TRBJ2-5, reads DSGVTQTPKHLITATGQRVTLRCSPRSGDLSVYWYQQSLDQGLQFLIQYYNGEERAKGNILERFSAQQFPDLHSELNLSSLELGDSALYFCASSVDRGQETQYFGPGTRLLVL.